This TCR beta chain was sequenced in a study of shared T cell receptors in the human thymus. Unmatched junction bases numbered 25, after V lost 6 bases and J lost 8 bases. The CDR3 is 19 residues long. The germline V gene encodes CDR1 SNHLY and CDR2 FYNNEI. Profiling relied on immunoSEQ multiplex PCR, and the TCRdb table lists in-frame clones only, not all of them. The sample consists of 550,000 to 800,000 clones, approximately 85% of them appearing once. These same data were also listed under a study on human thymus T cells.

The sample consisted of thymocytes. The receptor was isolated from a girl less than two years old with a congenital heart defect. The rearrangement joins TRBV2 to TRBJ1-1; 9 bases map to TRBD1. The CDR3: CASRELGQGRTSGVIEAFF. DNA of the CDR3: TGTGCCAGCAGAGAATTGGGACAGGGTCGGACAAGCGGGGTTATAGAAGCTTTCTTT.